The 28 T cell receptor beta chains reported below all come from one sample, sequenced in a study of T cell clonality in common variable immunodeficiency. Libraries were prepared by immunoSEQ multiplex PCR; TCRdb keeps only in-frame clonotypes and omits some of them. The data show 30,000 to 40,000 clones, with none appearing a single time. Sequenced: peripheral blood mononuclear cells. The receptor source for this set is a person between 18 and 70 years old in good health.

This clone showed up many times. The CDR3 end falls 3 residues outside the read, so it is completed with the germline J gene. The V call is TRBV30, the J call TRBJ2-1; 8 bases are shared with TRBD1. The V gene end was trimmed by 2 bases and the J gene end by 9 bases; junction bases not matched to a gene: 6. Germline CDR1 GTSNPN, CDR2 SVGIG (reference sequence). CDR3 size: 13 residues. The part of the CDR3 DNA that was read is TGTGCCTGGAGTCAGGGGGCGCGCAGTGAG. As protein: CAWSQGARSE. The whole CDR3 is CAWSQGARSEQFF.

This clone has a count of ten or more. Read coverage stops 3 residues before the CDR3 terminus; the germline J gene supplies the remainder. The rearrangement links TRBV4-1 to TRBJ2-1; 7 positions agree with TRBD2. Germline V gives CDR1 MGHRA, CDR2 YSYEKL. Trimming at V came to 1 base and at J to 6 bases, leaving 15 bases not matched to a gene. The CDR3 contains 18 residues. The CDR3 bases that were read are TGCGCCAGCAGCCAAGGGACGTTCCGGCGGGAGTCGGGCAATGAG. Protein sequence: CASSQGTFRRESGNE. The entire CDR3 sequence reads CASSQGTFRRESGNEQFF.

Comment on this clone: This clone may be a read error of a much larger clone one base away. Sequencing ends 3 residues short of the CDR3 end; the germline J gene provides the rest. The chain employs TRBV2 and TRBJ2-2; 9 bases line up with TRBD1. The CDR3 spans 16 residues. Germline V gene lookup returns CDR1 SNHLY and CDR2 FYNNEI. CDR3 in amino acids: CASSENRDRVNEKLFF. Incomplete CDR3 DNA: TGTGCCAGCAGCGAGAACCGGGACAGGGTTAATGAAAAG. Supplemented by reference TRBV2 and TRBJ2-2, the full variable domain reads EPEVTQTPSHQVTQMGQEVILRCVPISNHLYFYWYRQILGQKVEFLVSFYNNEISEKSEIFDDQFSVERPDGSNFTLKIRSTKLEDSAMYFCASSENRDRVNEKLFFGEGSRLTVL.

The sample holds many counts of this clone. The read ends 3 residues shy of where the CDR3 ends; the end is completed using the germline J gene. V and J are TRBV5-4 and TRBJ2-1; 9 positions match TRBD2. Losses at the gene ends were 7 bases for V and 7 bases for J; bases not matched to a gene: 12. The CDR3 loop spans 15 amino acids. Germline V gene lookup returns CDR1 SGHNT and CDR2 YYREEE (reference sequence). CDR3 sequence reads: CASGSGTSRKNEQFF. The covered CDR3 bases are TGTGCCAGCGGTTCCGGGACTAGCAGAAAGAATGAG. The full variable domain, with the rest looked up from reference TRBV5-4 and TRBJ2-1, is ETGVTQSPTHLIKTRGQQVTLRCSSQSGHNTVSWYQQALGQGPQFIFQYYREEENGRGNFPPRFSGLQFPNYSSELNVNALELDDSALYLCASGSGTSRKNEQFFGPGTRLTVL.

This clone came up many times. The read ends 3 residues before the CDR3 terminus; that terminus is restored from the germline J gene. This sequence joins TRBV10-3 and TRBJ1-5; 10 bases align to TRBD1. Germline V gives CDR1 ENHRY, CDR2 SYGVKD. V gave up 10 bases and J gave up 6 bases; unmatched junction bases: 9. This CDR3 has 14 amino acids. Here the CDR3 reads CASHSGQGFQPQHF. The sequenced part of the CDR3 DNA is TGTGCCAGCCACTCGGGACAGGGGTTTCAGCCC.

This clone was recorded at least ten times. The read is 3 residues too short to cover the CDR3 end, so that end is filled in from the germline J gene. The chain links TRBV30 to TRBJ1-5; TRBD1 matches at 9 bases. The CDR3 totals 14 residues. Trimming took 3 bases from V and 4 from J; bases not matched to a gene: 4. Germline CDR1 and CDR2: GTSNPN and SVGIG (reference sequence). The DNA read from the CDR3 is TGTGCCTGGAGGGACAGGGGAAGGAATCAGCCC. Translating gives CAWRDRGRNQP. The whole CDR3 region reads CAWRDRGRNQPQHF.

This clone was recorded at least ten times. Read coverage stops 3 residues before the CDR3 terminus; the germline J gene supplies the remainder. This chain links TRBV29-1 with TRBJ1-1; 9 positions agree with TRBD1. Germline V gives CDR1 SQVTM, CDR2 ANQGSEA. This CDR3 has 13 amino acids. CDR3 sequence reads: CSVPGQGGGEAFF. The sequenced part of the CDR3 DNA is TGCAGCGTTCCGGGACAGGGCGGAGGGGAA.

This clone was observed many times. The covered CDR3 bases are TGCAGTGCACCCCACCACGAGGGGTACAATGAG. This translates into CSAPHHEGYNE. The CDR3, in full, reads CSAPHHEGYNEQFF. The J gene is TRBJ2-1, the V gene TRBV20-1; D tentatively fits TRBD1 or TRBD2 (5 bases each). Read coverage stops 3 residues before the CDR3 terminus; the germline J gene supplies the remainder. Trimming left V 6 bases short and J 4 bases short, with 16 bases between. The CDR3 length is 14 residues. Germline V gene sequence: CDR1 DFQATT, CDR2 SNEGSKA (reference sequence).

This clone was detected ten times or more. The sequence runs out 3 residues before the end of the CDR3; the remainder is reconstructed from the germline J gene. The J gene is TRBJ2-7, the V gene TRBV2; 11 bases fit TRBD2. The CDR3 has 17 amino acids. Germline V gene lookup returns CDR1 SNHLY and CDR2 FYNNEI. V gave up 6 bases and J gave up 1 base; unmatched junction bases: 11. The CDR3 bases that were read are TGTGCCAGCAGCCCTCGAACCGGGACTAGCGGATCCTACGAG. It encodes CASSPRTGTSGSYE. The CDR3 in full is CASSPRTGTSGSYEQYF.

This clone was seen a few times. The read ends 3 residues before the CDR3 terminus; that terminus is restored from the germline J gene. The V gene is TRBV5-1, the J gene TRBJ1-2; no firm D call. The CDR3 contains 15 residues. Germline CDR1 SGHRS, CDR2 YFSETQ. The DNA read from the CDR3 is TGCGCCAGCAGCCCGAGGACTAGCGGGCCGTACGTC. Translated: CASSPRTSGPYV. The full CDR3 is CASSPRTSGPYVYTF.

This clone was detected ten times or more. With the read ending 3 residues before the CDR3 end, the germline J gene is used to fill in that end. The chain is built from TRBV30 and TRBJ2-2; D might be TRBD1 (6 bases). The CDR3 has 13 residues. CDR1 is GTSNPN and CDR2 is SVGIG in the germline V gene (reference sequence). The sequenced part of the CDR3 DNA is TGTGCCTGGTCTACAGGGCTAGGGGAAAAG. This sequence encodes CAWSTGLGEK. The whole CDR3 sequence reads CAWSTGLGEKLFF.

In the case of this clone: The read ends 3 residues early relative to the CDR3; the germline J gene fills the gap. The chain links TRBV6-4 to TRBJ1-1; D gene unclear. CDR1 MRHNA and CDR2 SNTAGT come from the germline V gene. The CDR3 is 13 amino acids. Trimming cost V 6 bases and J 3 bases, with 11 bases left between them. The CDR3 loop is CASRLTADTEAFF. The DNA read from the CDR3 is TGTGCCAGCAGGCTAACAGCGGACACTGAA.

This clone was seen only a few times. Read coverage stops 3 residues before the CDR3 terminus; the germline J gene supplies the remainder. The V gene is TRBV11-2, the J gene TRBJ2-3, with 11 positions matching TRBD2. V shed 2 bases, J shed 8 bases, and the junction held 6 bases outside the gene matches. The CDR3 totals 15 residues. Germline lookup yields CDR1 SGHAT and CDR2 FQNNGV. The chain's CDR3 is CASSLSGTSGGTQYF. The DNA read from the CDR3 is TGTGCCAGCAGCTTATCCGGGACTAGCGGCGGTACG.

This clone was seen at least ten times. The read terminates 3 residues ahead of where the CDR3 ends, so the germline J gene completes it. The chain carries TRBV19 and TRBJ2-1, with 8 bases fitting TRBD1. V dropped 6 bases and J dropped 3; count of bases not matched to a gene: 10. The CDR3 extends over 16 amino acids. Germline CDR1 LNHDA, CDR2 SQIVND (reference sequence). The covered CDR3 bases are TGTGCCAGTAGGATGGAAGGTGACAGGGGCTACAATGAG. This gives the protein CASRMEGDRGYNE. The complete CDR3 reads CASRMEGDRGYNEQFF.

Many counts were recorded for this clone. The sequenced fragment ends 3 residues before the CDR3 boundary, so the rest is inferred from the germline J gene. The chain combines TRBV5-1 with TRBJ1-6; 7 bases line up with TRBD1. Germline V lookup: CDR1 SGHRS, CDR2 YFSETQ. CDR3 length: 15 residues. Trimming removed 4 bases from V and 6 bases from J; junction bases left unmatched: 7. This CDR3 reads CASSQGTAGNSPLHF. CDR3 bases read: TGCGCCAGCAGCCAGGGGACAGCTGGTAATTCACCC.

Ten or more counts support this clone. Read coverage stops 3 residues before the CDR3 terminus; the germline J gene supplies the remainder. The V gene is TRBV7-8, the J gene TRBJ2-7; 11 bases fit TRBD1. This CDR3 spans 17 amino acids. Germline values: CDR1 SGHVS, CDR2 FQNEAQ. Trimming took 3 bases from V and 4 from J; bases not matched to a gene: 11. CDR3 DNA (partial): TGTGCCAGCAGCTTGAGACCCCGGGACAGGGGGAATTACGAG. It encodes CASSLRPRDRGNYE. The full-length CDR3 reads as CASSLRPRDRGNYEQYF.

This clone appeared many times. The read gets to within 3 residues of the CDR3 end, and the germline J gene fills in the rest. This chain uses TRBV28 with TRBJ2-3; D is possibly TRBD1 (7 bases). The CDR3 runs 19 residues. The ends were cut back, 3 bases at V and 6 bases at J, with 28 bases in the middle. Germline V gene data show CDR1 as MDHEN and CDR2 as SYDVKM. CDR3 in amino acids: CASSLDRLVPGLPGDTQYF. Partial CDR3 DNA: TGTGCCAGCAGTTTGGACAGGCTGGTACCGGGACTGCCAGGGGATACG.

Notes on this clone: The missing CDR3 end, 3 residues past where the read stops, is filled in from the germline J gene. This sequence joins TRBV19 and TRBJ2-3; 9 bases match TRBD2. The CDR3 runs to 12 residues. Per the germline V gene, CDR1 is LNHDA and CDR2 is SQIVND (reference sequence). The CDR3: CASSTGTSPQYF. CDR3 DNA, as far as it was read: TGTGCCAGTAGTACCGGGACTAGCCCG.

This clone was seen ten or more times. The read terminates 3 residues ahead of where the CDR3 ends, so the germline J gene completes it. This chain connects TRBV28 to TRBJ1-4; possible D gene TRBD1, 6 bases. With 7 bases removed from V and 2 bases from J, the gap between germline ends came to 8 bases. CDR3 length: 13 amino acids. Germline lookup yields CDR1 MDHEN and CDR2 SYDVKM. This chain's CDR3 is CASMGATNEKLFF. Partial CDR3 DNA: TGTGCCAGCATGGGGGCGACTAATGAAAAA.

This clone was picked up many times. The read terminates 3 residues ahead of where the CDR3 ends, so the germline J gene completes it. The rearrangement uses TRBV19 and TRBJ1-5; D remains ambiguous. There are 15 residues in the CDR3. V was shortened by 6 bases and J by 3 bases, with 15 bases between the two germline ends. The V gene's germline CDR1 is LNHDA and CDR2 SQIVND (reference sequence). The sequenced part of the CDR3 DNA is TGTGCCAGTAGCCCCGGTGCTTCCCTCAATCAGCCC. Protein sequence: CASSPGASLNQP. The full CDR3 sequence reads CASSPGASLNQPQHF.

This clone occurred many times. The read falls 3 residues short of the CDR3 end, and the missing part is taken from the germline J gene. The chain uses TRBV9 and TRBJ2-1; possibly TRBD2 for D (6 bases). The CDR3 has 15 residues. The germline V gene encodes CDR1 SGDLS and CDR2 YYNGEE. V dropped 3 bases and J dropped 6 bases, with 16 bases sitting between them. Incomplete CDR3 DNA: TGTGCCAGCAGCGCACAACCGGGACTTCTCAATGAG. Protein: CASSAQPGLLNE. The complete CDR3 protein is CASSAQPGLLNEQFF. Looking up the rest from reference TRBV9 and TRBJ2-1 gives the full variable domain: DSGVTQTPKHLITATGQRVTLRCSPRSGDLSVYWYQQSLDQGLQFLIQYYNGEERAKGNILERFSAQQFPDLHSELNLSSLELGDSALYFCASSAQPGLLNEQFFGPGTRLTVL.

In this sample, this clone turned up many times. CDR3 bases read: TGTGCCAGCAGTGGGATTGACAGGGATGGC. Amino acid sequence: CASSGIDRDG. The whole CDR3 is CASSGIDRDGYTF. The V and J genes are TRBV6-1 and TRBJ1-2; 7 nucleotides agree with TRBD1. Read coverage stops 3 residues before the CDR3 terminus; the germline J gene supplies the remainder. The CDR3 is 13 residues long. The V and J ends lost 4 bases and 6 bases, in that order; junction bases with no gene match: 5. Germline V gene data show CDR1 as MNHNS and CDR2 as SASEGT.

This clone appeared many times. The sequence runs out 3 residues before the end of the CDR3; the remainder is reconstructed from the germline J gene. V gene TRBV2 combines with J gene TRBJ1-1; no clear D gene. Per the germline V gene, CDR1 is SNHLY and CDR2 is FYNNEI. There are 13 residues in the CDR3. Trimming took off 9 bases at V and 1 base at J, with 12 bases between the two ends. The CDR3 is CARRGQANTEAFF. The CDR3 bases that were read are TGTGCCAGACGAGGGCAGGCGAACACTGAA. Based on the CDR3 plus reference TRBV2 and TRBJ1-1, the full variable domain is EPEVTQTPSHQVTQMGQEVILRCVPISNHLYFYWYRQILGQKVEFLVSFYNNEISEKSEIFDDQFSVERPDGSNFTLKIRSTKLEDSAMYFCARRGQANTEAFFGQGTRLTVV.

Note on this clone: The read ends 3 residues shy of where the CDR3 ends; the end is completed using the germline J gene. The chain combines TRBV18 with TRBJ2-3, with TRBD1 matching 10 bases. The CDR3 spans 15 residues. The germline gives CDR1 KGHSH, CDR2 LQKENI. The DNA read from the CDR3 is TGTGCCAGCTCACCAGGGACAGGGGCCGTTCAGCCG. Amino acids: CASSPGTGAVQP. The whole CDR3 protein reads CASSPGTGAVQPQYF.

This clone came up many times. The DNA ends 3 residues before the CDR3 does, and the rest of the CDR3 is filled in from the germline J gene. The chain carries TRBV7-8 and TRBJ2-2; 8 bases are shared with TRBD1. The CDR3 loop spans 14 amino acids. The junction had 5 bases not matched to a gene; V was cut back by 6 bases and J by 5 bases. Germline V gene sequence: CDR1 SGHVS, CDR2 FQNEAQ. The CDR3 bases that were read are TGTGCCAGCAGTTTGGACAGGGCTACCGGGGAG. Its translation: CASSLDRATGE. The full CDR3 protein is CASSLDRATGELFF.

There are a few counts of this clone. The read terminates 3 residues ahead of where the CDR3 ends, so the germline J gene completes it. This chain connects TRBV2 to TRBJ1-1; tentative D call: TRBD1 (5 bases). Germline V CDR1 and CDR2: SNHLY, FYNNEI. The CDR3 runs to 13 residues. The V and J ends lost 7 bases and 5 bases respectively, with 14 bases between them. The covered CDR3 bases are TGTGCCAGCACCCTACAGGAAAGTACTGAA. Translation gives CASTLQESTE. The CDR3 as a whole reads CASTLQESTEAFF.

This clone appeared a few times. The read halts 3 residues ahead of the CDR3 end, with the missing end drawn from the germline J gene. J is TRBJ2-3 and V is TRBV6-4; perhaps D is TRBD1 or TRBD2 (5 bases each). Germline V gives CDR1 MRHNA, CDR2 SNTAGT. This CDR3 comprises 14 residues. The sequenced part of the CDR3 DNA is TGTGCCAGCAGTGACGGGAAAGGGGAGTGGCCG. Its translation: CASSDGKGEWP. The complete CDR3 reads CASSDGKGEWPQYF.

Many counts were recorded for this clone. The DNA ends 3 residues before the CDR3 does, and the rest of the CDR3 is filled in from the germline J gene. This chain links TRBV5-6 with TRBJ1-2, with 9 bases identical to TRBD1. CDR1 is SGHDT and CDR2 is YYEEEE in the germline V gene. V was pared by 2 bases and J by 2 bases, with 1 base of the junction left unmatched. The CDR3 extends over 14 amino acids. CDR3 sequence: CASSFGQGNYGYTF. CDR3 bases read: TGTGCCAGCAGCTTCGGACAGGGGAACTATGGC.